This T cell receptor (beta chain) was identified in a study of technical replicates of blood from a few donors. Only in-frame clones appear in the TCRdb table, and some are missing; sequencing was by immunoSEQ multiplex PCR. The sample contains about 72,000 clones, 92% of which appear only once. The CDR3 runs to 16 residues. Germline values: CDR1 SGHTA, CDR2 FQGNSA. V lost 2 bases, J lost 4 bases, and 15 bases lay in between. The origin of this receptor is a human donor in good health. Sequenced sample: T cells isolated from PBMCs. The chain recombines TRBV7-2 with TRBJ2-1; no definite D call. This CDR3 reads CASSLTGRSKYNEQFF. The CDR3 region has the DNA TGTGCCAGCAGCTTAACGGGTAGGAGCAAGTACAATGAGCAGTTCTTC. Variable domain in full (rest from reference TRBV7-2 and TRBJ2-1): GAGVSQSPSNKVTEKGKDVELRCDPISGHTALYWYRQSLGQGLEFLIYFQGNSAPDKSGLPSDRFSAERTGGSVSTLTIQRTQQEDSAVYLCASSLTGRSKYNEQFFGPGTRLTVL.